This TCR beta chain was obtained from a study of blood T cell repertoires in COVID-19. In the study overall: Material from acute and convalescent COVID-19 was sourced from the United States, Italy and Spain. PBMCs, B-cell-depleted T cells, or T cells were the source of the cDNA or gDNA that made up the material.

TCRdb's table, derived via immunoSEQ multiplex PCR, lists solely in-frame clones and lacks some. This repertoire shows some 170,000 clones, around nine tenths found once; its top ten account for roughly an eighth. V dropped 1 base and J dropped 7; count of bases not matched to a gene: 6. The CDR3 has 15 residues. Germline V lookup: CDR1 LGHNA, CDR2 YNFKEQ. The sequence derives from a woman between 65 and 79 years old with COVID-19, enrolled during active disease. This rearrangement joins TRBV4-2 to TRBJ2-7; TRBD1 aligns across 11 bases. Sequenced: peripheral blood. The CDR3: CASSQGGDRGKEQYF. Here the CDR3 DNA reads TGTGCCAGCAGCCAAGGTGGGGACAGGGGGAAAGAGCAGTACTTC.